This is a list of T cell receptor beta chains from one sample in a study of T-cell reconstitution after alpha-beta-depleted transplantation in children. Each CDR3 protein is one row after TCRdb ran MiXCR on the PCR reads. Here the sample spans 150,000 to 200,000 distinct CDR3 sequences, roughly 11% being singletons. The sequencing used PBMCs, collected before TCRalphabeta/CD19-depleted stem cell transplant. The origin of the receptors is a boy aged 2 to 9 with acute myeloid leukemia, due to receive a stem cell transplant. Each CDR3 is given with its conserved first and last residue. A D gene is named only where the DNA matches it firmly. Size tells how often a clone was seen (once, few, many) or the class of an expanded clone, and some rows leave it out.

clone_size j_call v_call d_call cdr3_aa cdr3_nt
many TRBJ2-1 TRBV3-1 TRBD2 CASCQGLAGAFEQFF TGTGCCTCCTGCCAGGGACTAGCGGGAGCTTTTGAGCAGTTCTTC
many TRBJ2-1 TRBV5-1 . CASSVGRKDNEQFF TGCGCCAGCAGCGTGGGACGGAAGGACAATGAGCAGTTCTTC
many TRBJ1-6 TRBV6-5 . CASTHRINSPLHF TGTGCCAGCACGCACAGAATTAATTCACCCCTCCACTTT
many TRBJ1-1 TRBV6-6 . CASSRPIYESHSEAFF TGTGCCAGCAGCCGTCCTATTTACGAGTCTCACAGTGAAGCTTTCTTT
many TRBJ1-1 TRBV15 . CATSRGVGGTEAFF TGTGCCACCAGCAGAGGGGTTGGGGGCACTGAAGCTTTCTTT
many TRBJ2-3 TRBV11-2 . CASSLSPAADTQYF TGTGCCAGCAGCTTATCTCCGGCGGCAGATACGCAGTATTTT
many TRBJ2-6 TRBV27 . CASSLGRSGANVLTF TGTGCCAGCAGTTTAGGTCGGTCTGGGGCCAACGTCCTGACTTTC
many TRBJ1-5 TRBV7-7 . CASSLSPIYRYQPQHF TGTGCTAGCAGCTTAAGTCCGATATATCGATATCAGCCCCAGCATTTT
many TRBJ2-7 TRBV5-1 TRBD1 CASSGGQSYEQYF TGCGCCAGCAGCGGGGGACAGAGCTACGAGCAGTACTTC
many TRBJ1-1 TRBV12-3/TRBV12-4 . CASQGHGTEAFF TGTGCCAGTCAGGGGCACGGGACTGAAGCTTTCTTT
many TRBJ2-7 TRBV20-1 . CSARDPRTGSYEQYF TGCAGTGCTAGAGATCCCCGGACTGGATCCTACGAGCAGTACTTC
many TRBJ2-7 TRBV12-3/TRBV12-4 TRBD2 CATPGRVSYEQYF TGTGCCACCCCTGGGAGGGTCTCCTACGAGCAGTACTTC
many TRBJ1-6 TRBV5-5 TRBD1 CASSPLAGQGRYNSPLHF TGTGCCAGCAGCCCTTTGGCGGGACAGGGGCGCTATAATTCACCCCTCCACTTT
many TRBJ2-3 TRBV28 TRBD1 CASSLPLYDRERQADTQYF TGTGCCAGCAGTTTGCCACTCTACGACAGGGAAAGACAAGCAGATACGCAGTATTTT
many TRBJ2-5 TRBV5-8 . CASSLYRIGDQYF TGTGCCAGCAGCTTGTATCGGATTGGGGACCAGTACTTC
many TRBJ2-1 TRBV6-6 . CASRDTKGTEQFF TGTGCCAGCAGGGACACCAAGGGGACTGAGCAGTTCTTC
many TRBJ2-1 TRBV27 TRBD2 CASSLASGNYNEQFF TGTGCCAGCAGTTTAGCTAGCGGGAACTACAATGAGCAGTTCTTC
. TRBJ2-5 TRBV19 . CASSLIRGETQYF TGTGCCAGTAGTCTCATACGCGGGGAGACCCAGTACTTC
many TRBJ2-1 TRBV28 TRBD1 CASTIPQGVTFGSYNEQFF TGTGCCAGCACTATTCCTCAGGGGGTAACCTTCGGCTCCTACAATGAGCAGTTCTTC
many TRBJ1-3 TRBV5-1 TRBD1 CASSPGQEVSGNTIYF TGCGCCAGCAGCCCGGGACAGGAGGTCTCTGGAAACACCATATATTTT
many TRBJ2-2 TRBV20-1 TRBD2 CSALTSGGLANTGELFF TGCAGTGCTCTCACTAGCGGGGGGTTAGCGAACACCGGGGAGCTGTTTTTT
many TRBJ2-1 TRBV11-2 TRBD2 CASSSKGVGLAAAHYNEQFF TGTGCCAGCAGCTCTAAGGGCGTCGGACTAGCGGCCGCTCACTACAATGAGCAGTTCTTC
many TRBJ1-4 TRBV5-1 . CASSRGVGNEKLFF TGCGCCAGCAGCCGAGGGGTCGGTAATGAAAAACTGTTTTTT
many TRBJ2-3 TRBV7-3 . CASSPYRDTDTQYF TGTGCCAGCAGCCCCTACCGGGACACAGATACGCAGTATTTT
many TRBJ2-1 TRBV11-2 TRBD2 CASSSGTSGGAGYNEQFF TGTGCCAGCAGCTCCGGGACTAGCGGGGGGGCGGGTTACAATGAGCAGTTCTTC
few TRBJ1-1 TRBV3-1 TRBD1 CASSPHGQGYTEAFF TGTGCCAGCAGCCCGCACGGACAGGGTTACACTGAAGCTTTCTTT
. TRBJ2-6 TRBV7-3 TRBD1 CASSTTGGAGANVLTF TGTGCCAGCAGCACTACAGGGGGCGCTGGGGCCAACGTCCTGACTTTC
few TRBJ2-1 TRBV20-1 . CSASGWAARRPNEQFF TGCAGTGCTTCCGGTTGGGCGGCCCGACGCCCGAATGAGCAGTTCTTC
few TRBJ2-1 TRBV19 . CASSPAGSYNEQFF TGTGCCAGTAGCCCGGCGGGCTCCTACAATGAGCAGTTCTTC
many TRBJ2-1 TRBV20-1 TRBD2 CSARPGTSGYNEQFF TGCAGTGCTAGACCCGGGACTAGCGGATACAATGAGCAGTTCTTC
few TRBJ1-4 TRBV18 . CASSPPIGATNEKLFF TGTGCCAGCTCACCACCTATAGGGGCAACTAATGAAAAACTGTTTTTT
many TRBJ1-2 TRBV12-3/TRBV12-4 TRBD1 CASSFRGQGVPNYGYTF TGTGCCAGCAGTTTTCGGGGACAGGGGGTTCCCAACTATGGCTACACCTTC
many TRBJ2-7 TRBV7-8 . CASSAQRQAPTYEQYF TGTGCCAGCAGCGCCCAAAGACAGGCACCAACCTACGAGCAGTACTTC
many TRBJ1-4 TRBV28 . CASSTSLTTNEKLFF TGTGCCAGCAGTACTTCATTGACAACTAATGAAAAACTGTTTTTT
many TRBJ2-2 TRBV24-1 . CATRTANTGELFF TGTGCCACCAGGACTGCGAACACCGGGGAGCTGTTTTTT
many TRBJ2-1 TRBV13 TRBD2 CASSPRGDYNEQFF TGTGCCAGCAGCCCTCGGGGGGACTACAATGAGCAGTTCTTC
few TRBJ1-4 TRBV4-2 . CASSQDPGPDEKLFF TGTGCCAGCAGCCAAGATCCGGGGCCCGACGAAAAACTGTTTTTT
many TRBJ2-7 TRBV28 TRBD1 CASSYRGREYEQYF TGTGCCAGCAGCTACAGGGGGCGAGAATACGAGCAGTACTTC
. TRBJ1-2 TRBV11-2 . CASSPTYGGYTF TGTGCCAGCAGCCCCACATACGGGGGCTACACCTTC
many TRBJ1-5 TRBV5-6 TRBD1 CASSLMGQGQPQHF TGTGCCAGCAGCTTGATGGGACAGGGACAGCCCCAGCATTTT
many TRBJ1-1 TRBV20-1 . CSAWKEVMNTEAFF TGCAGTGCTTGGAAGGAGGTCATGAACACTGAAGCTTTCTTT
few TRBJ2-5 TRBV20-1 TRBD2 CSAREVRLAGEMETQYF TGCAGTGCTAGAGAAGTTAGGCTAGCGGGAGAGATGGAGACCCAGTACTTC
few TRBJ2-1 TRBV3-1 . CATSTYLAPLYNEQFF TGTGCCACCTCCACATATCTAGCGCCCCTCTACAATGAGCAGTTCTTC
many TRBJ1-1 TRBV19 . CASSIRQRAFF TGTGCCAGTAGTATCCGACAGAGGGCTTTCTTT
many TRBJ2-4 TRBV5-1 TRBD2 CASRMGLAGGQNIQYF TGCGCCAGCAGGATGGGGCTAGCGGGAGGGCAAAACATTCAGTACTTC
many TRBJ2-1 TRBV5-6 . CASSSSGEQFF TGTGCCAGCAGCTCCTCGGGTGAGCAGTTCTTC